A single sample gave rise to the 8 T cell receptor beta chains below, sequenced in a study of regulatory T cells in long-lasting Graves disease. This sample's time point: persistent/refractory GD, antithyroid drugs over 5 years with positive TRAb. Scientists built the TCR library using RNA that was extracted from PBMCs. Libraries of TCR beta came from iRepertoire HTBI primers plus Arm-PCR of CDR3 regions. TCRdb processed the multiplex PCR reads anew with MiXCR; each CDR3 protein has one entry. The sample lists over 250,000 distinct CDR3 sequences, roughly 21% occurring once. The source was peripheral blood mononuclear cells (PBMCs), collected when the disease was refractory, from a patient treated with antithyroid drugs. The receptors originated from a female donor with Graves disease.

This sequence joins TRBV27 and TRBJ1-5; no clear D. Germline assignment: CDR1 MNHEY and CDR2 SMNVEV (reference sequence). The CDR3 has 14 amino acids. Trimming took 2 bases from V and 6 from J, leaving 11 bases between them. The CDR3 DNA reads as TGTGCCAGCAGTTTAGGTTTTGGAGGTCAGCCCCAGCATTTT. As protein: CASSLGFGGQPQHF.

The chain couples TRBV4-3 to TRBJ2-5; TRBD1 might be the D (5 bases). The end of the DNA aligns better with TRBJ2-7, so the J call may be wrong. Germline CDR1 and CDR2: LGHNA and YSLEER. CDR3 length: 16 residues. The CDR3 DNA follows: TGCGCCAGCAGCCAAGCAGCACAGGCCAGCTCCTACGAGCAGTACTTC. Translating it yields CASSQAAQASSYEQYF.

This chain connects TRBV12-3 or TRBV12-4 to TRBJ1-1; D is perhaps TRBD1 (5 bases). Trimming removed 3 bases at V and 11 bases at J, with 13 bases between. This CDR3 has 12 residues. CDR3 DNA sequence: TGTGCCAGCAGTTTTACAGGTGATACGGCTTTCTTT. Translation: CASSFTGDTAFF.

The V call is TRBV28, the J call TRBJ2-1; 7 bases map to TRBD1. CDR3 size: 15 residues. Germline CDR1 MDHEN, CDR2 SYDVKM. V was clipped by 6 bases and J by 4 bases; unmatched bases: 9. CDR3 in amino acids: CASSPSPDRYNEQFF. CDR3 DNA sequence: TGTGCCAGCAGCCCATCTCCGGACAGGTACAATGAGCAGTTCTTC.

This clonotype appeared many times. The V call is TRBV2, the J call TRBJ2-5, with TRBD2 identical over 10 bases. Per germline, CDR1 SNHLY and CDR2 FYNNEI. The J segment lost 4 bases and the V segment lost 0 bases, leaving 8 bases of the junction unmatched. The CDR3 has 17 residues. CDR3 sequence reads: CASSEASLAGVGETQYF. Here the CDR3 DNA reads TGTGCCAGCAGTGAAGCAAGCCTAGCGGGAGTGGGAGAGACCCAGTACTTC.

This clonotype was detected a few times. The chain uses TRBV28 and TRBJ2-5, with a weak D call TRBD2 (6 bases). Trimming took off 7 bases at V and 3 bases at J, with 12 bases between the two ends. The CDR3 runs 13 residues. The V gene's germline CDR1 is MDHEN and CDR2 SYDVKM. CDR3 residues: CASKYGGEETQYF. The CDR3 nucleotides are TGTGCCAGCAAGTACGGGGGTGAAGAGACCCAGTACTTC.

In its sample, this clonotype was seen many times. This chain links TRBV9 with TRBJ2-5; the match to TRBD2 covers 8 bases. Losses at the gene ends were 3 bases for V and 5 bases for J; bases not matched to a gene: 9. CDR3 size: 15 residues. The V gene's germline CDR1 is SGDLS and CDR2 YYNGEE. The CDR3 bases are TGTGCCAGCAGCGGAGGAGCGGGAGTGGACGAGACCCAGTACTTC. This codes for CASSGGAGVDETQYF.

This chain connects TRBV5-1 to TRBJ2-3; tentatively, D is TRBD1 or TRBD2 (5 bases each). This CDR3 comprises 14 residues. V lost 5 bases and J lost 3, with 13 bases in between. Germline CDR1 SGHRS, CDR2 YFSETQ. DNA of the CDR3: TGCGCCAGCAGACCCGGGGCGGGTACAGATACGCAGTATTTT. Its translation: CASRPGAGTDTQYF.